Detailed here is one T cell receptor (beta chain). This clone was found many times. This receptor's antigen is unknown. The CDR3 end lies 3 residues beyond the end of the read and is filled in from the germline J gene. The data originate from a study of T cell clonality in common variable immunodeficiency (dated by TCRdb to between 2014 and 2017). Overall study results and their limits: Patient heterogeneity within the CVID cohort put limits on correlating repertoire features with clinical complications. CVID TCRbeta sequences were reported to have fewer deletions and N-nucleotide insertions and to lack highly modified clones with 13 or more V deletions. CVID subjects shared fewer TCRbeta clones with each other than healthy controls did (p < 0.0001). Compared with healthy controls, CVID subjects showed increased TCRbeta clonality (t-test p = 0.018), a feature most characteristic of about a third of subjects. According to the authors, finding the cause of the higher clonality in CVID would require sequencing the repertoires of T cell subpopulations. Although equal DNA input was used, an average of approximately 82,000 unique sequences per sample was obtained for controls, compared with some 30,000 for CVID samples.

Most of the CVID patients and most of the healthy controls were of Caucasian heritage. From each donor, about 5 to 8 ml of heparinized peripheral whole blood was collected. TCRbeta CDR3 repertoires were sequenced from genomic DNA of adults with common variable immune deficiency (CVID) and healthy adult controls. A total of some 22 healthy adult volunteers (approximately 12 female and around ten male; age range roughly 23 to 70 years, mean age about 34) were included in the control group. Diluted blood was density-centrifuged over Hypaque 1077 or Ficoll-Paque to isolate peripheral blood mononuclear cells. Unsorted mononuclear cells served as the source of genomic DNA, which was extracted either by Qiagen column purification or by a centrifugation-based method. From the cysteine up to the phenylalanine, the CDR3 has a length of 15 residues. The 36 bases shown cover part of the CDR3, and their frame starts at base 1. Relative to germline, V is missing 2 bases and J is missing 3 bases, with 4 bases of the junction outside any gene match. CDR1 is given as MNHNS and CDR2 as SASEGT, both from the germline V gene.

For sequencing, equivalent amounts of genomic DNA were input from CVID and control samples. For every sample, a 60 bp segment covering the rearranged TCRbeta CDR3 region was amplified and then sequenced. The immunoSEQ assay, a bias-corrected multiplex PCR combined with high-throughput sequencing, was used to amplify TCRbeta. The study's processing was this. Each unique nucleotide sequence was treated as a clone and annotated with V, D and J genes, copy number and frequency. Sequences were labeled productive if in frame, and non-productive if out of frame or containing stop codons. Clonality was calculated from Shannon's entropy as previously described. The predicted amino acid sequences of productive clones were used to derive the mean CDR3 Kyte-Doolittle hydropathy. Scaled V gene usage was hierarchically clustered using Manhattan distance and complete linkage with the R hclust function. Sharing of clones by CDR3 amino acid sequence was evaluated through resampling of 12 repertoires per group over 100 rounds. The repertoires were searched for 65 to 85 published EBV-specific TCRbeta sequences and 200 to 300 published CMV-specific TCRbeta sequences. A couple of CVID samples yielding fewer than 10,000 sequences were excluded from analysis, leaving more than 35 CVID repertoires. TCRdb took over this immuneACCESS table, retaining in-frame rearrangements with V and J assigned. Such tables are incomplete; in checked studies, under half of the missing clones stem from an unresolved V gene, and the remainder is unexplained. V, J and clone size were drawn from that table, and D and trimming were deduced from the DNA. This sample holds tens of thousands of clones in total, without any singletons. In total, the top ten clones hold approximately 0.71% of the sample.

The sequencing sample was made of peripheral blood mononuclear cells. The TCR comes from a person aged 18 to 70 in good health. The sequence is built from TRBV6-1 and TRBJ2-1, with 7 junctional bases fitting TRBD1. The DNA read from the CDR3 is TGTGCCAGCAGTGAACACAGGGGTGACTACAATGAG. Its coded protein is CASSEHRGDYNE. The CDR3 reads in full as CASSEHRGDYNEQFF.